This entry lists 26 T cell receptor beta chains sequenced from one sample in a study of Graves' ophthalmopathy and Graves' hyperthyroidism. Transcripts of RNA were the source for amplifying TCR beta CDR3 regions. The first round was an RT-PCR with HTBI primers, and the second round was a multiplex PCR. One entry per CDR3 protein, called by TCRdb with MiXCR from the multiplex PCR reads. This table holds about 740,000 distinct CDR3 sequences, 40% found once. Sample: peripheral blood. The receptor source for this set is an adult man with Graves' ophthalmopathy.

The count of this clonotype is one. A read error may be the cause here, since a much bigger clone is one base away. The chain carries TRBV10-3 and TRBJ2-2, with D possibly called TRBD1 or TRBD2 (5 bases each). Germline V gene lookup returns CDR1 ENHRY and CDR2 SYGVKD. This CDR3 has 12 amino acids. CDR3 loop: CAIRWGTGELSF. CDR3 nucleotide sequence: TGTGCCATCAGGTGGGGGACCGGGGAGCTGTCTTTT.

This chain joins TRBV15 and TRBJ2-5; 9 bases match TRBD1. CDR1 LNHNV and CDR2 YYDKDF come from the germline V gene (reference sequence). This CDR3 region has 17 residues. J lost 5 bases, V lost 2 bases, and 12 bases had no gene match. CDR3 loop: CATSRRGTGLILETQYF. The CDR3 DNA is TGTGCCACCAGCAGACGGGGGACAGGGTTGATTTTGGAGACCCAGTACTTC.

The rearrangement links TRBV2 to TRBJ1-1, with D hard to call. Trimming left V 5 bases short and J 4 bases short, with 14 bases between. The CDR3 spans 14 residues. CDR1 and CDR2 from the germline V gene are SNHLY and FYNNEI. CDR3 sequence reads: CASSYEVGTTEAFF. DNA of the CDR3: TGTGCCAGCAGTTACGAGGTGGGAACCACTGAAGCTTTCTTT.

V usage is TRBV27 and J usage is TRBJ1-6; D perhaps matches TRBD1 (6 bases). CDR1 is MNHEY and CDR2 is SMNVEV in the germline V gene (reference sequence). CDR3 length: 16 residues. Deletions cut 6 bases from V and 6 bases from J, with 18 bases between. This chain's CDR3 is CASSPNRVLFNSPLHF. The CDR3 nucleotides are TGTGCCAGCAGCCCCAACAGGGTACTTTTTAATTCACCCCTCCACTTT.

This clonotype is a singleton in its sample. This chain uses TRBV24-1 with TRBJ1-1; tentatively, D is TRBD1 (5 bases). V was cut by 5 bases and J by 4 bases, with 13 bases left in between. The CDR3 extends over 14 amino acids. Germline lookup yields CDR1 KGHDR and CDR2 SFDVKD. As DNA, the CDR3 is TGTGCCACCAGTGGATCGGGGGTAAGCACTGAAGCTTTCTTT. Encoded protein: CATSGSGVSTEAFF.

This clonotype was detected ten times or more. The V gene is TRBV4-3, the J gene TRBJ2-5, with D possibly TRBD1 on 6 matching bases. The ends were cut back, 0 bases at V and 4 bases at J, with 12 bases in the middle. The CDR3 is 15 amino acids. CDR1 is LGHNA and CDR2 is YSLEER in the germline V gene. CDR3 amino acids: CASSQDPGVGETQYF. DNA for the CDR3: TGCGCCAGCAGCCAAGATCCAGGGGTTGGAGAGACCCAGTACTTC.

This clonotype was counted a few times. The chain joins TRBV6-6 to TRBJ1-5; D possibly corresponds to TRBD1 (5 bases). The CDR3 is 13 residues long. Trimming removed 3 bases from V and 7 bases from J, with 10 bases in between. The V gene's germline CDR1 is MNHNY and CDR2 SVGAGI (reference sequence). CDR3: CASSYPGPQPQHF. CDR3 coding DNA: TGTGCCAGCAGTTATCCAGGGCCCCAGCCCCAGCATTTT.

This CDR3 is CASSLARSSGNTIYF. The CDR3 nucleotides are TGTGCCAGCAGCTTAGCCAGGTCCTCTGGAAACACCATATATTTT. The V gene is TRBV7-8, the J gene TRBJ1-3; the D is unclear. This CDR3 has 15 amino acids. Trimming pared 0 bases from V and 0 bases from J, leaving 6 bases between. CDR1 is SGHVS and CDR2 is FQNEAQ in the germline V gene. Complete variable domain (other parts from reference TRBV7-8 and TRBJ1-3): GAGVSQSPRYKVAKRGQDVALRCDPISGHVSLFWYQQALGQGPEFLTYFQNEAQLDKSGLPSDRFFAERPEGSVSTLKIQRTQQEDSAVYLCASSLARSSGNTIYFGEGSWLTVV.

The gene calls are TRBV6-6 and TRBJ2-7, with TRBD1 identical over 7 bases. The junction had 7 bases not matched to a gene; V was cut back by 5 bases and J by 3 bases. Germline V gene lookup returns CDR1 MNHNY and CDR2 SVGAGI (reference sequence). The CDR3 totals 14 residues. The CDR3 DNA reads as TGTGCCAGCAGTGAAAGGGCAGGGGGCTACGAGCAGTACTTC. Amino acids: CASSERAGGYEQYF.

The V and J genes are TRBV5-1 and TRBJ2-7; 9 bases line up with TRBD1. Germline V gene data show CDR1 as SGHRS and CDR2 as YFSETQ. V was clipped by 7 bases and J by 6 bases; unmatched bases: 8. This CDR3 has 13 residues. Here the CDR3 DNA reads TGCGCCAGCGTCAGGACAGGGGTGGCCGAGCAGTACTTC. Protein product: CASVRTGVAEQYF. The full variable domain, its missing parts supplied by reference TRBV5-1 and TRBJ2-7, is KAGVTQTPRYLIKTRGQQVTLSCSPISGHRSVSWYQQTPGQGLQFLFEYFSETQRNKGNFPGRFSGRQFSNSRSEMNVSTLELGDSALYLCASVRTGVAEQYFGPGTRLTVT.

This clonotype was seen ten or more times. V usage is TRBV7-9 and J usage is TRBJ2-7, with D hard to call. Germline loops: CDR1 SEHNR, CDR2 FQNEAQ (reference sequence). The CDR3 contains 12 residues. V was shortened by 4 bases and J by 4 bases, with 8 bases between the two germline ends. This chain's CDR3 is CASSSMRYEQYF. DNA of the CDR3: TGTGCCAGCAGCTCGATGAGGTACGAGCAGTACTTC. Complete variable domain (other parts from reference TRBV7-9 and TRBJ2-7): DTGVSQNPRHKITKRGQNVTFRCDPISEHNRLYWYRQTLGQGPEFLTYFQNEAQLEKSRLLSDRFSAERPKGSFSTLEIQRTEQGDSAMYLCASSSMRYEQYFGPGTRLTVT.

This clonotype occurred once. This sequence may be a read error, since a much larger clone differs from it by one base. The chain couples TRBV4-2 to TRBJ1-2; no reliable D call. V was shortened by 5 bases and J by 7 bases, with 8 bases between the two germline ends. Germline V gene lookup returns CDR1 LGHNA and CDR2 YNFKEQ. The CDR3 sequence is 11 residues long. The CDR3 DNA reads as TGTGCCAGCAGCTTGGCGGTTGGCTACACCTTC. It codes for CASSLAVGYTF.

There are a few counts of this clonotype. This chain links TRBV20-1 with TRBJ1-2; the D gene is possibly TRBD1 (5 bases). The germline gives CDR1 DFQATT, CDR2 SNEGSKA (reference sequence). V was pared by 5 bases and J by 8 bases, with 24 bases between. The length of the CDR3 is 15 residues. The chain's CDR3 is CSAGGGDREVLGYTF. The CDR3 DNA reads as TGCAGTGCTGGTGGGGGTGACAGAGAAGTATTGGGCTACACCTTC.

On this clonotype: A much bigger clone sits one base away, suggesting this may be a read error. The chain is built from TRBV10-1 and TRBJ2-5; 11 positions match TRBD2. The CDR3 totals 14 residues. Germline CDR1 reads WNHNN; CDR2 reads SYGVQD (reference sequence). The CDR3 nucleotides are TGTGCCAGCAGGGCGACTAGCGGGGAAGGGACCCAGTACTTC. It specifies CASRATSGEGTQYF.

CDR3 in DNA: TGTGCCACCAGTGCTAGTCCGACAGGGGGTAATCAGCCCCAGCATTTT. It codes for CATSASPTGGNQPQHF. The V call is TRBV24-1, the J call TRBJ1-5; 9 bases are a match to TRBD1. The CDR3 is made up of 16 amino acids. The trim removed 5 bases at V and 4 bases at J, leaving 8 bases unmatched. The germline CDR1 and CDR2 sequences are KGHDR and SFDVKD.

The CDR3 protein is CASSILPGAGGNTIYF. CDR3 nucleotides: TGTGCCAGTAGTATCCTTCCGGGGGCGGGAGGAAACACCATATATTTT. The chain has TRBV19 and TRBJ1-3; D may be TRBD1 (6 bases). From germline, CDR1 is LNHDA and CDR2 SQIVND (reference sequence). CDR3 size: 16 residues. V lost 3 bases to trimming and J lost 4 bases, with 16 bases between them.

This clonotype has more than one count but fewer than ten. In nucleotides, the CDR3 is TGCAGTGCTCCCAAAGGGCAGGGGCTTAAGGGCACTGAAGCTTTCTTT. This gives the protein CSAPKGQGLKGTEAFF. V gene TRBV20-1 combines with J gene TRBJ1-1; D possibly corresponds to TRBD1 (6 bases). The V gene's germline CDR1 is DFQATT and CDR2 SNEGSKA (reference sequence). V lost 5 bases and J lost 4, with 23 bases in between. CDR3 length: 16 amino acids.

The DNA of the CDR3 is TGTGCCAGCAGCTTTCGCGGCAGGGGGAGCACCTTC. It yields the protein CASSFRGRGSTF. This sequence joins TRBV7-3 and TRBJ1-2; 7 bases line up with TRBD1. The length of the CDR3 is 12 residues. J was trimmed by 13 bases and V by 3 bases; bases with no gene match: 8. The V gene's germline CDR1 is SGHTA and CDR2 FQGTGA.

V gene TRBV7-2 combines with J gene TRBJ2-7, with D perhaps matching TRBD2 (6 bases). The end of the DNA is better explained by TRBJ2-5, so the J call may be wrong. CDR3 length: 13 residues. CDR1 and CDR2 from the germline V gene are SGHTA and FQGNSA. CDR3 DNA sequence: TGTGCCAGCAGCTTAGTGCGGGGCGGGACCCAGTACTTC. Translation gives CASSLVRGGTQYF.

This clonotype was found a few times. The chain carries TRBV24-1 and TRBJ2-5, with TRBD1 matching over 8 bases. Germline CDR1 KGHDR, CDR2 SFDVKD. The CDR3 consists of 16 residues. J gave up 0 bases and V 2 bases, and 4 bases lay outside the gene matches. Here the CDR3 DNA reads TGTGCCACCAGTGATTCCGGGACAGGAGACCAAGAGACCCAGTACTTC. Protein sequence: CATSDSGTGDQETQYF.

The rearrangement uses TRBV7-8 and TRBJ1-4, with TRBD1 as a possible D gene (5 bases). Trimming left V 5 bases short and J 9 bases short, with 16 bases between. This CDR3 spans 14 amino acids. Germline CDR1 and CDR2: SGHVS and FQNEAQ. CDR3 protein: CASSPGPSLQKLFF. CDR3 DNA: TGTGCCAGCAGCCCGGGACCTTCCCTTCAAAAACTGTTTTTT.

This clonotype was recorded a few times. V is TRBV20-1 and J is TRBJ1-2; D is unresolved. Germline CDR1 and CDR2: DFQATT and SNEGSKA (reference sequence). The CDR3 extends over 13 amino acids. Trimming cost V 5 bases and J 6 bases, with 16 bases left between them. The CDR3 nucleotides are TGCAGTGCTCGTTACAGTATCCGAGATGGCTACACCTTC. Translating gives CSARYSIRDGYTF.

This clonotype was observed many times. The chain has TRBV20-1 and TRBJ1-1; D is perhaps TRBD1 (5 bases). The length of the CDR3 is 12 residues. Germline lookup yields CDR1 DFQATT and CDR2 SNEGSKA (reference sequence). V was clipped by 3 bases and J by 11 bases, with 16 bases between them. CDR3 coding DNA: TGCAGTGCTAGTCGGCAGGGATCAGGTGCTTTCTTT. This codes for CSASRQGSGAFF.

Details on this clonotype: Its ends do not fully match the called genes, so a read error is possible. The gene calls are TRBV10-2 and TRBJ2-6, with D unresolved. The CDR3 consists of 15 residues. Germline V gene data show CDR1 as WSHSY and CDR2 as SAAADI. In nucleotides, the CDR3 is TGTGCCAGCAGTAAAGATCGCTCTGGGGCCAACGTCCTGACTTTC. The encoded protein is CASSKDRSGANVLTF.

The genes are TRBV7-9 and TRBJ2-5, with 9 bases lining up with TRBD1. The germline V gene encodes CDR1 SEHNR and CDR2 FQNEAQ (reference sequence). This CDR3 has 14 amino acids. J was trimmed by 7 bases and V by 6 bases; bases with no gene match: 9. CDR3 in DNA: TGTGCCAGCAGGTCGGGACAGGGTCTAGGGACCCAGTACTTC. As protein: CASRSGQGLGTQYF. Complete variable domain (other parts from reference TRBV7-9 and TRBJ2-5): DTGVSQNPRHKITKRGQNVTFRCDPISEHNRLYWYRQTLGQGPEFLTYFQNEAQLEKSRLLSDRFSAERPKGSFSTLEIQRTEQGDSAMYLCASRSGQGLGTQYFGPGTRLLVL.

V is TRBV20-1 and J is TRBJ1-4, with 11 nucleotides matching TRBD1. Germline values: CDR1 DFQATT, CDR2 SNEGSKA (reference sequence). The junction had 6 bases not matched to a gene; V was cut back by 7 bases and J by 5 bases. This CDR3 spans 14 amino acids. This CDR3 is CSGGTGGRNEKLFF. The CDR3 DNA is TGCAGTGGAGGGACAGGGGGGAGGAATGAAAAACTGTTTTTT.